The clone carrying this TCR beta chain was counted many times. This entry comes from a study of regulatory T cells in long-lasting Graves disease. Study information: Antithyroid drug exposure in newly diagnosed Graves' patients had lasted under 3 months.

Researchers made TCR beta libraries by using iRepertoire HTBI primers and running Arm-PCR on CDR3 regions. TCRdb re-called the multiplex PCR reads through MiXCR, storing one row per CDR3 protein. The sample records about 330,000 distinct CDR3 sequences, around 15% being singletons. Regarding time point: newly diagnosed GD, antithyroid drugs for less than 3 months. Preparation of the TCR library used RNA extracted from PBMCs. The CDR3 is made up of 15 amino acids. V trimming: 3 bases; J trimming: 8 bases; junction bases outside the gene matches: 5. Germline-derived CDR1 and CDR2 are SEHNR and FQNEAQ (reference sequence). This same sample was also part of a study on T cells in Graves' hyperthyroidism and ophthalmopathy. From that report: Hyperthyroidism was newly diagnosed in patients aged 18 to 65 (duration under 2 months). Most expanded thyroid clonotypes above 0.001 also appeared in blood. A model of 13 V-J features distinguished ophthalmopathy from stable hyperthyroidism.

This receptor was identified in a woman aged 18-29 years with Graves disease. The sequences come from peripheral blood mononuclear cells (PBMCs), collected at new diagnosis, from a patient treated with antithyroid drugs. This sequence joins TRBV7-9 and TRBJ2-1; 12 bases are a match to TRBD2. The CDR3 nucleotides read TGTGCCAGCAGCTTCCTAGCGGGGGGGCCGCATGAGCAGTTCTTC. Amino acids: CASSFLAGGPHEQFF.